Below, 25 T cell receptor beta chains from the same sample are listed, as sequenced in a study of T cells in Graves' hyperthyroidism and ophthalmopathy. RNA transcripts provided the source from which TCR beta CDR3 regions were amplified. The study used the HTBI primer set for a first-round RT-PCR of the TCR CDR3. TCRdb used MiXCR to reprocess the multiplex PCR reads, holding one entry per CDR3 protein. The sample lists about 840,000 distinct CDR3 sequences; roughly 40% were seen once. The sample was blood. The receptors stem from a man between 18 and 35 years old with Graves' hyperthyroidism.

At least ten counts were recorded for this clonotype. This chain joins TRBV19 and TRBJ2-7; D perhaps matches TRBD2 (5 bases). CDR1 is LNHDA, CDR2 SQIVND, per germline (reference sequence). V was trimmed by 10 bases and J by 6 bases, leaving 13 bases between them. This CDR3 contains 11 residues. The DNA for the CDR3 is TGTGCCACAAACAGTGGACTCGAGCAGTACTTC. Residues: CATNSGLEQYF.

This clonotype was recorded at least ten times. The gene calls are TRBV5-1 and TRBJ1-5; D might be TRBD1 (5 bases). V lost 0 bases to trimming and J lost 5 bases, with 12 bases between them. Per the germline V gene, CDR1 is SGHRS and CDR2 is YFSETQ. The CDR3 is 15 residues long. The DNA for the CDR3 is TGCGCCAGCAGCTTGGGGCAGGGAAGCGATCAGCCCCAGCATTTT. It is translated as CASSLGQGSDQPQHF.

This clonotype was counted only a few times. This chain links TRBV6-5 with TRBJ2-6; D may be TRBD1 (5 bases). Germline-derived CDR1 and CDR2 are MNHEY and SVGAGI. The CDR3 is made up of 13 amino acids. Trimming shortened V by 7 bases and J by 11 bases, and 15 bases separated the two germline ends. The CDR3 DNA is TGTGCCAGCACCTCAGGGTATTTGGACGTCCTGACTTTC. Residues: CASTSGYLDVLTF.

The chain employs TRBV6-5 and TRBJ1-6, with 8 bases lining up with TRBD1. The CDR3 length is 14 residues. Losses at the gene ends were 6 bases for V and 5 bases for J; bases not matched to a gene: 3. From germline, CDR1 is MNHEY and CDR2 SVGAGI. Written as DNA, the CDR3 is TGTGCCAGCAGCTACAGGGGGAATAATTCACCCCTCCACTTT. Translating it yields CASSYRGNNSPLHF.

This clonotype was observed many times. This chain connects TRBV5-1 to TRBJ2-5; TRBD1 matches at 7 bases. Germline CDR1 is SGHRS and CDR2 is YFSETQ. CDR3 length equals 14 residues. V trimming: 4 bases; J trimming: 2 bases; junction bases outside the gene matches: 5. The CDR3 nucleotides read TGCGCCAGCAGCGTACAGGGGTTGCAAGAGACCCAGTACTTC. Its translation is CASSVQGLQETQYF.

V and J are TRBV2 and TRBJ1-1, with D tentatively TRBD1 (6 bases). Trimming pared 6 bases from V and 1 base from J, leaving 12 bases between. The CDR3 has 14 residues. Germline V gene sequence: CDR1 SNHLY, CDR2 FYNNEI. CDR3 in DNA: TGTGCCAGCAGGGTAGGGGGGGAGAACACTGAAGCTTTCTTT. Protein: CASRVGGENTEAFF.

This sequence joins TRBV7-8 and TRBJ2-7; the D is unclear. The ends were cut back, 5 bases at V and 2 bases at J, with 13 bases in the middle. This CDR3 spans 14 amino acids. Germline V CDR1 and CDR2: SGHVS, FQNEAQ. For the CDR3, the DNA is TGTGCCAGCAGCGCCTGGACGGCCACCTACGAGCAGTACTTC. Translating gives CASSAWTATYEQYF.

The table lists this clonotype with many counts. The gene calls are TRBV29-1 and TRBJ2-7; D uncertain. The CDR3 contains 13 residues. Looked up from germline, CDR1 is SQVTM and CDR2 is ANQGSEA. Trimming took 5 bases from V and 5 from J, leaving 16 bases between them. CDR3: CSVLTGWGNEQYF. CDR3 coding DNA: TGCAGCGTTCTTACGGGCTGGGGAAACGAGCAGTACTTC.

The table lists this clonotype with many counts. The rearrangement links TRBV15 to TRBJ1-2; tentative D call: TRBD1 (6 bases). V dropped 0 bases and J dropped 8 bases, with 16 bases sitting between them. This CDR3 has 15 amino acids. Germline V gives CDR1 LNHNV, CDR2 YYDKDF (reference sequence). The CDR3 DNA sequence: TGTGCCACCAGCAGAGACGTGGGGGGGCCTGGAGGCTACACCTTC. The encoded protein is CATSRDVGGPGGYTF.

With respect to this clonotype: A read error may be the cause here, since a much bigger clone is one base away. As DNA, the CDR3 is TGTGCCAGCAGCGCCAGGGAGAACACTGAAGCTTTCTTT. Protein sequence: CASSARENTEAFF. The gene calls are TRBV7-2 and TRBJ1-1; D is perhaps TRBD1 (5 bases). The CDR3 length is 13 residues. Germline lookup yields CDR1 SGHTA and CDR2 FQGNSA. V was shortened by 5 bases and J by 1 base, with 8 bases between the two germline ends.

This clonotype has only a few counts. The chain links TRBV2 to TRBJ2-7, with no clear D. Germline V lookup: CDR1 SNHLY, CDR2 FYNNEI. Trimming took 7 bases from V and 4 from J, leaving 20 bases between them. The CDR3 covers 15 residues. Written as DNA, the CDR3 is TGTGCCAGCACCTTTAACCTGGACGGATTTTACGAGCAGTACTTC. Protein: CASTFNLDGFYEQYF.

The J gene is TRBJ2-1, the V gene TRBV7-2, with 13 bases fitting TRBD2. Trimming at V came to 5 bases and at J to 4 bases, leaving 5 bases not matched to a gene. This CDR3 has 16 amino acids. Germline V gene lookup returns CDR1 SGHTA and CDR2 FQGNSA. CDR3 in amino acids: CASSPTSGGDYNEQFF. CDR3 sequence (DNA): TGTGCCAGCAGCCCCACTAGCGGGGGGGATTACAATGAGCAGTTCTTC.

This clonotype was counted only a few times. The chain carries TRBV7-9 and TRBJ1-4; D is unresolved. The CDR3 has 15 residues. Germline V gene sequence: CDR1 SEHNR, CDR2 FQNEAQ (reference sequence). The V and J ends lost 7 bases and 8 bases respectively, with 20 bases between them. Here the CDR3 reads CASNQLLGGKEKLFF. The DNA for the CDR3 is TGTGCCAGCAATCAACTGCTGGGCGGTAAGGAAAAACTGTTTTTT.

There are many counts of this clonotype. The rearrangement links TRBV29-1 to TRBJ2-7; D is unclear. V lost 2 bases and J 2 bases, leaving 10 bases between the germline ends. This CDR3 has 13 amino acids. The germline CDR1 and CDR2 sequences are SQVTM and ANQGSEA. CDR3 protein: CSVESEVTYEQYF. The CDR3 nucleotides read TGCAGCGTTGAAAGTGAGGTGACCTACGAGCAGTACTTC.

V is TRBV10-3 and J is TRBJ1-1, with a tentative D call TRBD1 (5 bases). The CDR3 length is 11 residues. Germline CDR1 ENHRY, CDR2 SYGVKD. Trimming cost V 10 bases and J 7 bases, with 13 bases left between them. The CDR3 nucleotides read TGTGCCACCAGGGACGGGAATGAAGCTTTCTTT. This translates into CATRDGNEAFF.

This clonotype was seen many times. The V call is TRBV20-1, the J call TRBJ2-2, with 9 bases matching TRBD1. The CDR3 spans 13 residues. Germline loops: CDR1 DFQATT, CDR2 SNEGSKA (reference sequence). V was pared by 6 bases and J by 7 bases, with 6 bases of the junction left unmatched. This CDR3 is CSARNRGHGELFF. CDR3 bases: TGCAGTGCGAGGAACAGGGGGCACGGGGAGCTGTTTTTT.

Note on this clonotype: At one of its ends the junction is not consistent with the germline gene, which may arise from a read error. This chain uses TRBV6-1 with TRBJ2-7; D perhaps matches TRBD1 (6 bases). Germline V CDR1 and CDR2: MNHNS, SASEGT. This CDR3 is built from 15 residues. This chain's CDR3 is CASSEAPQGIYEQYF. In nucleotides, the CDR3 is TGTGCTAGCAGTGAAGCGCCTCAGGGGATCTACGAGCAGTACTTC.

This clonotype showed up just a few times. The chain couples TRBV6-5 to TRBJ1-2, with D maybe TRBD1 (5 bases). Trimming removed 3 bases from V and 8 bases from J, with 13 bases in between. Looked up from germline, CDR1 is MNHEY and CDR2 is SVGAGI. This CDR3 is built from 13 residues. CDR3: CASSYGARAGYTF. The CDR3 DNA follows: TGTGCCAGCAGTTATGGGGCCCGAGCCGGCTACACCTTC.

This chain links TRBV20-1 with TRBJ2-2; tentative D call: TRBD1 (6 bases). The CDR3 extends over 15 amino acids. Looked up from germline, CDR1 is DFQATT and CDR2 is SNEGSKA (reference sequence). Deletions cut 3 bases from V and 6 bases from J, with 17 bases between. This CDR3 reads CSARVGTRNAGELFF. CDR3 bases: TGCAGTGCTAGGGTTGGGACACGTAACGCCGGGGAGCTGTTTTTT.

This clonotype was found many times. The rearrangement links TRBV19 to TRBJ1-2; 9 bases align to TRBD1. From germline, CDR1 is LNHDA and CDR2 SQIVND (reference sequence). The junction had 2 bases not matched to a gene; V was cut back by 5 bases and J by 4 bases. CDR3 size: 13 residues. Here the CDR3 DNA reads TGTGCCAGTAGTGAGGACAGGGGCTATGGCTACACCTTC. Protein product: CASSEDRGYGYTF.

This clonotype was counted ten times or more. The chain employs TRBV19 and TRBJ2-5; 10 nucleotides agree with TRBD2. Germline V gene lookup returns CDR1 LNHDA and CDR2 SQIVND (reference sequence). The J segment lost 7 bases and the V segment lost 1 base, leaving 9 bases of the junction unmatched. The CDR3 sequence is 16 residues long. Written as DNA, the CDR3 is TGTGCCAGTAGTATAGGAGGGAGCGGGAGGGCCAGGACCCAGTACTTC. Translating gives CASSIGGSGRARTQYF. The complete variable domain, with remaining parts taken from reference TRBV19 and TRBJ2-5, reads DGGITQSPKYLFRKEGQNVTLSCEQNLNHDAMYWYRQDPGQGLRLIYYSQIVNDFQKGDIAEGYSVSREKKESFPLTVTSAQKNPTAFYLCASSIGGSGRARTQYFGPGTRLLVL.

The V and J genes are TRBV5-1 and TRBJ1-4; 7 bases match TRBD1. After removal of 4 bases from V and 5 bases from J, the junction contained 5 bases not matched to a gene. CDR1 and CDR2 (germline): SGHRS, YFSETQ. This CDR3 has 14 amino acids. CDR3 protein: CASSVDRLNEKLFF. The CDR3 DNA is TGCGCCAGCAGCGTGGACAGGTTAAATGAAAAACTGTTTTTT.

The genes are TRBV10-3 and TRBJ1-4; D possibly corresponds to TRBD1 (5 bases). V lost 10 bases, J lost 5 bases, and 14 bases lay in between. The CDR3 is made up of 13 amino acids. The germline V gene has CDR1 ENHRY and CDR2 SYGVKD. The CDR3 DNA is TGTGCCACTGGGGGGGTCGGGAATGAAAAACTGTTTTTT. It codes for CATGGVGNEKLFF.

This clonotype was detected a few times. The chain recombines TRBV13 with TRBJ2-6, with TRBD1 as a possible D gene (5 bases). CDR1 is PRHDT and CDR2 is FYEKMQ in the germline V gene (reference sequence). V was trimmed by 5 bases and J by 4 bases, leaving 18 bases between them. This CDR3 has 17 residues. The CDR3 protein is CASSPSSGMPGANVLTF. In DNA, the CDR3 is TGTGCCAGCAGCCCCAGCTCAGGGATGCCGGGGGCCAACGTCCTGACTTTC.

The genes are TRBV10-3 and TRBJ1-6; D unresolved. V was pared by 5 bases and J by 9 bases, with 14 bases between. The CDR3 runs 14 residues. Germline assignment: CDR1 ENHRY and CDR2 SYGVKD. As DNA, the CDR3 is TGTGCCATCAGTCTTACAGAGCTTGGTTCACCCCTCCACTTT. Translated: CAISLTELGSPLHF.